Following are 6 T cell receptor beta chains from one sample sequenced in a study of persistence of HIV-infected CD4 T cells. The stimulus was lysate of CMV-infected fibroblasts, roughly 9.2 ug/mL. Sorting of responding CD4+ T cells relied on upregulated CD40 ligand together with CD69. Their specific antigens are unknown. The immunoSEQ assay was version 4, run in survey mode. The assay was immunoSEQ multiplex PCR, and TCRdb's table has in-frame clones only and misses some. The sample has some 8,000 clones, approximately 63% seen once. The source material was CD4+ T cells sorted from PBMCs after approximately 20-hour stimulation, sampled from a patient who received antiretroviral therapy. The receptor source for this set is an adult man with HIV who was CMV-seropositive.

Points on this clone: The junction does not match germline at one end; this may be a read error. V gene TRBV5-6 combines with J gene TRBJ2-3, with TRBD2 matching over 9 bases. The germline gives CDR1 SGHDT, CDR2 YYEEEE. This CDR3 comprises 15 residues. Here the CDR3 DNA reads TGTGCCAGCAGCTTGGCCGGGACTAGCACGGATACGCAGTATTTT. Protein: CASSLAGTSTDTQYF.

The chain joins TRBV30 to TRBJ1-6, with 7 bases fitting TRBD1. Germline CDR1 reads GTSNPN; CDR2 reads SVGIG (reference sequence). J was trimmed by 5 bases and V by 3 bases; bases with no gene match: 1. The CDR3 is made up of 13 amino acids. The CDR3 loop reads CAWRQGNNSPLHF. CDR3 DNA: TGTGCCTGGAGACAGGGGAATAATTCACCCCTCCACTTT.

The genes are TRBV30 and TRBJ1-5, with D possibly matching TRBD1 (6 bases). V was pared by 0 bases and J by 7 bases, with 13 bases between. CDR1 and CDR2 from the germline V gene are GTSNPN and SVGIG (reference sequence). There are 14 residues in the CDR3. DNA of the CDR3: TGTGCCTGGAGTGTATGGGGGGCAAACCAGCCCCAGCATTTT. As protein: CAWSVWGANQPQHF.

The chain is built from TRBV25-1 and TRBJ1-4; TRBD1 might be the D (6 bases). This CDR3 region has 15 residues. Germline CDR1 and CDR2: MGHDK and SYGVNS. Trimming removed 5 bases from V and 8 bases from J, with 18 bases in between. CDR3 in DNA: TGTGCCAGCAGTAAAGTCCGGGGGGCGAGCGAAAAACTGTTTTTT. Protein product: CASSKVRGASEKLFF.

The chain couples TRBV19 to TRBJ2-1, with 9 positions matching TRBD2. With 4 bases clipped from V and 4 bases from J, the junction kept 2 bases outside the gene matches. The CDR3 spans 14 residues. Germline CDR1 and CDR2: LNHDA and SQIVND (reference sequence). The CDR3: CASSKSGGYNEQFF. The CDR3 DNA is TGTGCCAGTAGTAAGAGCGGGGGGTACAATGAGCAGTTCTTC. Full variable domain (missing parts from reference TRBV19 and TRBJ2-1): DGGITQSPKYLFRKEGQNVTLSCEQNLNHDAMYWYRQDPGQGLRLIYYSQIVNDFQKGDIAEGYSVSREKKESFPLTVTSAQKNPTAFYLCASSKSGGYNEQFFGPGTRLTVL.

This clone was seen only a few times. The chain is built from TRBV27 and TRBJ2-2, with 7 bases that match TRBD1. The length of the CDR3 is 16 residues. Germline assignment: CDR1 MNHEY and CDR2 SMNVEV (reference sequence). V was clipped by 2 bases and J by 2 bases; unmatched bases: 5. The CDR3 loop is CASSLIGGFNTGELFF. The CDR3 DNA is TGTGCCAGCAGTTTAATAGGGGGCTTTAACACCGGGGAGCTGTTTTTT.